This TCR beta chain was recorded in a study of beta chain features in type 1 diabetes. Every isolated RNA sample was fully reverse transcribed, so sequencing captured expressed TCRB transcripts. The assay was immunoSEQ multiplex PCR, and TCRdb's table has in-frame clones only and misses some. The sample comprises 300,000 to 400,000 clones, about 12% of which are singletons, and approximately 0.015% rests with the top ten. This CDR3 region has 14 residues. CDR1 and CDR2 (germline): SQVTM, ANQGSEA. V trimming: 6 bases; J trimming: 5 bases; junction bases outside the gene matches: 11. The rearrangement links TRBV29-1 to TRBJ2-5, with 8 bases aligning to TRBD1. This receptor was identified in a man aged 18 to 30 in good health. Specimen: naive CD4+ T cells from blood. CDR3 loop: CSVDRGRFQETQYF. CDR3 nucleotides: TGCAGCGTCGACAGGGGCCGATTTCAGGAGACCCAGTACTTC.